A selection of T cell receptor beta chains follows, all from one sample in a study of blood T cell repertoires in COVID-19. The assay was immunoSEQ multiplex PCR, and TCRdb's table has in-frame clones only and misses some. The sample contains 190,000 or so clones, about 80% of which appear only once. Sample: peripheral blood. Receptor source: a human donor with acute or convalescent COVID-19. The donor label of this sample is uncertain. CDR3s include the opening cysteine and the closing phenylalanine or tryptophan. The order of the fields is clone size, V gene, D gene, J gene, CDR3 protein, CDR3 DNA. The D gene is left open where the match is weak. Clone size, where shown, is once, few, many, or a class for clones that have expanded.

size: once
V: TRBV6-4
D: .
J: TRBJ2-2
CDR3: CASSDQPLAYAGELFF
DNA: TGTGCCAGCAGTGACCAACCGCTAGCGTATGCCGGGGAGCTGTTTTTT

size: .
V: TRBV4-1
D: TRBD2
J: TRBJ2-3
CDR3: CASSQEVGSGRNTDTQYF
DNA: TGCGCCAGCAGCCAAGAAGTGGGTAGCGGGAGGAACACAGATACGCAGTATTTT

size: .
V: TRBV5-6
D: .
J: TRBJ2-7
CDR3: CASSYFGESSYEQYF
DNA: TGTGCCAGCAGCTACTTTGGAGAGAGCTCCTACGAGCAGTACTTC

size: .
V: TRBV6-5
D: .
J: TRBJ2-1
CDR3: CASSYSSLGANEQFF
DNA: TGTGCCAGCAGTTACTCTAGCCTCGGTGCCAATGAGCAGTTCTTC

size: .
V: TRBV29-1
D: .
J: TRBJ1-4
CDR3: CSALRTAGEKLFF
DNA: TGCAGCGCCCTAAGAACGGCGGGGGAAAAACTGTTTTTT

size: .
V: TRBV28
D: .
J: TRBJ1-2
CDR3: CASSHESLGTDGYTF
DNA: TGTGCCAGCAGCCACGAAAGCCTGGGGACTGATGGCTACACCTTC

size: .
V: TRBV19
D: TRBD2
J: TRBJ2-3
CDR3: CASSIRAGLTDTQYF
DNA: TGTGCCAGTAGTATCCGAGCGGGGCTCACAGATACGCAGTATTTT

size: few
V: TRBV5-1
D: .
J: TRBJ2-7
CDR3: CASSPGQVGEQYF
DNA: TGCGCCAGCAGCCCGGGACAAGTAGGCGAGCAGTACTTC

size: .
V: TRBV7-9
D: .
J: TRBJ2-3
CDR3: CASSLIRELTDTQYF
DNA: TGTGCCAGCAGCTTAATACGGGAGCTCACAGATACGCAGTATTTT

size: .
V: TRBV7-3
D: TRBD1
J: TRBJ1-6
CDR3: CASSLGRGNSPLHF
DNA: TGTGCCAGCAGCTTAGGCAGGGGGAATTCACCCCTCCACTTT

size: .
V: TRBV27
D: .
J: TRBJ2-5
CDR3: CASSRTGPGFETQYF
DNA: TGTGCCAGCAGCCGCACAGGCCCCGGATTTGAGACCCAGTACTTC

size: few
V: TRBV19
D: .
J: TRBJ1-4
CDR3: CASSSQSRENEKLFF
DNA: TGTGCCAGTAGTTCCCAATCCCGGGAGAATGAAAAACTGTTTTTT

size: .
V: TRBV7-9
D: TRBD1
J: TRBJ1-4
CDR3: CASIGQGGNEKLFF
DNA: TGTGCCAGCATCGGACAGGGGGGAAATGAAAAACTGTTTTTT

size: .
V: TRBV7-9
D: TRBD1
J: TRBJ2-1
CDR3: CASSPSTGGTYNEQFF
DNA: TGTGCCAGCAGCCCTAGTACAGGGGGGACATACAATGAGCAGTTCTTC

size: many
V: TRBV9
D: TRBD2
J: TRBJ2-1
CDR3: CASSAVLAGGSEQFF
DNA: TGTGCCAGCAGCGCCGTTCTAGCGGGAGGAAGTGAGCAGTTCTTC

size: .
V: TRBV3-1/TRBV3-2
D: TRBD2
J: TRBJ2-2
CDR3: CASSRQGTSGAGPGELFF
DNA: TGTGCCAGCAGCCGGCAAGGGACTAGCGGAGCCGGCCCCGGGGAGCTGTTTTTT

size: .
V: TRBV18
D: .
J: TRBJ2-4
CDR3: CASSPLQGLDIQYF
DNA: TGTGCCAGCTCACCGTTACAGGGTCTAGACATTCAGTACTTC

size: .
V: TRBV5-4
D: TRBD2
J: TRBJ2-7
CDR3: CASSPGGTGYEQYF
DNA: TGTGCCAGCAGCCCGGGGGGGACTGGCTACGAGCAGTACTTC

size: .
V: TRBV10-3
D: .
J: TRBJ2-2
CDR3: CAISDPTRAGELFF
DNA: TGTGCCATCAGTGATCCGACGCGGGCTGGGGAGCTGTTTTTT

size: .
V: TRBV10-1
D: .
J: TRBJ1-1
CDR3: CASSGNREGYTEAFF
DNA: TGCGCCAGCAGTGGCAACAGGGAGGGGTACACTGAAGCTTTCTTT

size: .
V: TRBV7-9
D: TRBD1
J: TRBJ2-7
CDR3: CASSPTGGYEQYF
DNA: TGTGCCAGCAGTCCTACAGGGGGCTACGAGCAGTACTTC

size: once
V: TRBV7-9
D: .
J: TRBJ1-2
CDR3: CASSSQFYGYTF
DNA: TGTGCCAGCAGCTCCCAATTCTATGGCTACACCTTC

size: .
V: TRBV6-2/TRBV6-3
D: TRBD1
J: TRBJ1-5
CDR3: CASRPRGQGLEPQHF
DNA: TGTGCCAGCAGACCTAGGGGGCAGGGATTAGAGCCCCAGCATTTT

size: .
V: TRBV7-9
D: .
J: TRBJ1-6
CDR3: CASARDRDNSPLHF
DNA: TGTGCCAGCGCGAGAGACAGAGATAATTCACCCCTCCACTTT

size: .
V: TRBV9
D: .
J: TRBJ2-2
CDR3: CASGSVWVGEGGELFF
DNA: TGTGCCAGCGGCTCGGTGTGGGTAGGGGAAGGCGGGGAGCTGTTTTTT

size: .
V: TRBV5-1
D: TRBD1
J: TRBJ2-2
CDR3: CASSWRQGTNTGELFF
DNA: TGCGCCAGCAGCTGGCGACAGGGGACGAACACCGGGGAGCTGTTTTTT

size: .
V: TRBV12-3/TRBV12-4
D: .
J: TRBJ1-5
CDR3: CASSLGENQPQHF
DNA: TGTGCCAGCAGTTTAGGGGAGAATCAGCCCCAGCATTTT

size: .
V: TRBV6-5
D: TRBD1
J: TRBJ1-1
CDR3: CASSYFPTGWNTEAFF
DNA: TGTGCCAGCAGTTACTTCCCGACAGGGTGGAACACTGAAGCTTTCTTT

size: .
V: TRBV28
D: .
J: TRBJ1-1
CDR3: CASSLQGQEAFF
DNA: TGTGCCAGCAGTTTACAGGGACAAGAAGCTTTCTTT

size: .
V: TRBV28
D: TRBD1
J: TRBJ2-3
CDR3: CASSLAGQGTDTQYF
DNA: TGTGCCAGCAGTTTGGCGGGACAGGGGACAGATACGCAGTATTTT

size: .
V: TRBV6-6
D: .
J: TRBJ2-1
CDR3: CASSRPRGEGSYNEQFF
DNA: TGTGCCAGCAGTCGTCCTAGGGGGGAGGGCTCCTACAATGAGCAGTTCTTC

size: .
V: TRBV30
D: .
J: TRBJ1-1
CDR3: CAWRKQGLATEAFF
DNA: TGTGCCTGGCGCAAACAGGGTTTGGCCACTGAAGCTTTCTTT

size: once
V: TRBV28
D: .
J: TRBJ1-5
CDR3: CASTQWGDSNQPQHF
DNA: TGTGCCAGCACCCAATGGGGGGATAGCAATCAGCCCCAGCATTTT

size: once
V: TRBV25-1
D: TRBD2
J: TRBJ2-5
CDR3: CASSEPYSGSPQETQYF
DNA: TGTGCCAGCAGTGAACCCTATAGCGGGTCACCTCAAGAGACCCAGTACTTC

size: once
V: TRBV28
D: .
J: TRBJ2-5
CDR3: CASSFRGGKGETQYF
DNA: TGTGCCAGCAGTTTCCGGGGCGGGAAGGGGGAGACCCAGTACTTC

size: .
V: TRBV30
D: TRBD2
J: TRBJ2-1
CDR3: CAWSIAGGPNEQFF
DNA: TGTGCCTGGAGTATAGCGGGAGGGCCAAATGAGCAGTTCTTC

size: .
V: TRBV2
D: .
J: TRBJ2-1
CDR3: CASSDLTRGSYNEQFF
DNA: TGTGCCAGCAGTGACCTGACTAGAGGGTCCTACAATGAGCAGTTCTTC

size: .
V: TRBV19
D: .
J: TRBJ1-3
CDR3: CASSIRQPGNTIYF
DNA: TGTGCCAGTAGTATACGACAACCGGGAAACACCATATATTTT

size: .
V: TRBV30
D: TRBD1
J: TRBJ1-3
CDR3: CAWGWKGASGNTIYF
DNA: TGTGCCTGGGGCTGGAAGGGGGCCTCTGGAAACACCATATATTTT

size: .
V: TRBV5-6
D: .
J: TRBJ2-7
CDR3: CASSPQAVVYEQYF
DNA: TGTGCCAGCAGCCCCCAGGCAGTCGTCTACGAGCAGTACTTC

size: .
V: TRBV6-5
D: .
J: TRBJ1-5
CDR3: CASRQGGARQPQHF
DNA: TGTGCCAGCAGGCAAGGGGGGGCCAGGCAGCCCCAGCATTTT

size: .
V: TRBV6-5
D: .
J: TRBJ2-7
CDR3: CASSPRSVVAYEQYF
DNA: TGTGCCAGCAGCCCCCGTTCAGTCGTCGCCTACGAGCAGTACTTC

size: .
V: TRBV9
D: TRBD2
J: TRBJ2-1
CDR3: CASSVYTDGTSGRPFF
DNA: TGTGCCAGCAGCGTGTATACAGATGGGACTAGCGGGAGGCCATTCTTC

size: .
V: TRBV9
D: .
J: TRBJ2-3
CDR3: CASSVASRSTDTQYF
DNA: TGTGCCAGCAGCGTAGCTAGCAGAAGCACAGATACGCAGTATTTT

size: .
V: TRBV2
D: TRBD1
J: TRBJ1-6
CDR3: CASSTGGANSPLHF
DNA: TGTGCCAGCAGCACAGGGGGCGCGAATTCACCCCTCCACTTT

size: .
V: TRBV5-1
D: TRBD2
J: TRBJ2-1
CDR3: CASSLSTQRGYNEQFF
DNA: TGCGCCAGCAGCTTGTCTACCCAGCGGGGCTACAATGAGCAGTTCTTC

size: many
V: TRBV19
D: TRBD1
J: TRBJ1-4
CDR3: CASSPGQGDEKLFF
DNA: TGTGCCAGTAGTCCGGGACAGGGAGATGAAAAACTGTTTTTT

size: .
V: TRBV28
D: TRBD1
J: TRBJ2-7
CDR3: CASSLTGKPYEQYF
DNA: TGTGCCAGCAGTCTGACAGGGAAACCCTACGAGCAGTACTTC

size: .
V: TRBV11-2
D: .
J: TRBJ1-4
CDR3: CASSFDSSTNEKLFF
DNA: TGTGCCAGCAGCTTCGACAGCTCAACTAATGAAAAACTGTTTTTT

size: .
V: TRBV7-8
D: .
J: TRBJ1-3
CDR3: CASSLEGNTIYF
DNA: TGTGCCAGCAGCCTGGAGGGAAACACCATATATTTT

size: .
V: TRBV27
D: TRBD1
J: TRBJ2-1
CDR3: CASSSNTGTGDKQFF
DNA: TGTGCCAGCAGTTCCAATACCGGGACAGGAGATAAACAGTTCTTC

size: .
V: TRBV5-1
D: .
J: TRBJ2-3
CDR3: CASSQRASTDTQYF
DNA: TGCGCCAGCAGTCAGCGGGCTAGCACAGATACGCAGTATTTT

size: .
V: TRBV14
D: .
J: TRBJ2-5
CDR3: CASSPDRGETQYF
DNA: TGTGCCAGCAGCCCTGATAGGGGAGAGACCCAGTACTTC

size: .
V: TRBV27
D: .
J: TRBJ2-7
CDR3: CASSLARGPYEQYF
DNA: TGTGCCAGCAGTTTAGCGCGGGGGCCCTACGAGCAGTACTTC

size: .
V: TRBV2
D: TRBD2
J: TRBJ2-5
CDR3: CASSGSAGVRETQYF
DNA: TGTGCCAGCAGTGGATCAGCGGGAGTTCGAGAGACCCAGTACTTC